This entry describes one TCR beta chain. V was cut by 2 bases and J by 4 bases, with 6 bases left in between. Germline CDR1 and CDR2: MGHRA and YSYEKL. The CDR3 spans 13 residues. Some clones are missing from TCRdb's copy, which holds only in-frame ones; the method was immunoSEQ multiplex PCR. The sample lists 15,000 to 20,000 clones, 65% to 85% occurring once. The source of the sample is a study of OX40 agonist ivuxolimab in advanced cancers. The wider study: A history of anti-PD-1, anti-PD-L1 or anti-CTLA-4 therapy was acceptable, and over 35% had some.

This chain uses TRBV4-1 with TRBJ1-5; D unclear. This specimen was CD4+ or CD8+ T cells sorted from blood, taken in a trial of the OX40 agonist ivuxolimab. This TCR came from an adult with an advanced solid tumor such as melanoma, head and neck, liver or kidney cancer. CDR3 amino acids: CASSQSGNQPQHF. DNA for the CDR3: TGCGCCAGCAGCCAATCCGGAAATCAGCCCCAGCATTTT.